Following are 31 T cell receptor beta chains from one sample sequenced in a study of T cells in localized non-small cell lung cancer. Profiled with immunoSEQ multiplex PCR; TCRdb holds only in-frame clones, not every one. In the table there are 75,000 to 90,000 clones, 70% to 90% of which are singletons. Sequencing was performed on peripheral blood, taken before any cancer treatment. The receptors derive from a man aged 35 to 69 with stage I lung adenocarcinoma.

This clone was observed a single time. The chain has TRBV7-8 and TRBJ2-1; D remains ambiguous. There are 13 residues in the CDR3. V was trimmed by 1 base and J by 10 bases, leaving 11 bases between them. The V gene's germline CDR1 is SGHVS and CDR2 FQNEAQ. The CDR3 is CASSLVRALEQFF. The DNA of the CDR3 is TGTGCCAGCAGCTTAGTTCGAGCCCTCGAGCAGTTCTTC.

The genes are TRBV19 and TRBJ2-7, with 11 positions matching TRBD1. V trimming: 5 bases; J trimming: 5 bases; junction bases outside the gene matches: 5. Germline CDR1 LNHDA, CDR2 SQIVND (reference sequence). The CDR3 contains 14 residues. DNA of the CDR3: TGTGCCAGTAGTCCCCGGACAGGGGGCCACGAGCAGTACTTC. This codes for CASSPRTGGHEQYF.

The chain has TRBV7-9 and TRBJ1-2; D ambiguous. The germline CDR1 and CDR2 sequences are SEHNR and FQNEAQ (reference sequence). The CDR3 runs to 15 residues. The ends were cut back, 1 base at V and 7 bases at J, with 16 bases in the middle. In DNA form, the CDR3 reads TGTGCCAGCAGCTTAGATGGGCAGGACGGCGGTGGCTACACCTTC. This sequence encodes CASSLDGQDGGGYTF.

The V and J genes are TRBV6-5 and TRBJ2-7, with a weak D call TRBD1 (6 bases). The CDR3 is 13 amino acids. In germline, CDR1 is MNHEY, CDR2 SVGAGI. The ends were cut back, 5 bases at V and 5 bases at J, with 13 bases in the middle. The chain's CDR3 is CASSLTGINEQYF. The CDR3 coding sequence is TGTGCCAGCAGTCTCACAGGGATCAACGAGCAGTACTTC.

Here the CDR3 reads CASSPKGGTTNYGYTF. The CDR3 bases are TGTGCCAGCAGCCCGAAAGGGGGGACTACTAACTATGGCTACACCTTC. This chain connects TRBV5-4 to TRBJ1-2; tentatively, D is TRBD1 (6 bases). V shed 4 bases and J shed 0 bases, with 16 bases lying between them. Germline V CDR1 and CDR2: SGHNT, YYREEE (reference sequence). The length of the CDR3 is 16 residues.

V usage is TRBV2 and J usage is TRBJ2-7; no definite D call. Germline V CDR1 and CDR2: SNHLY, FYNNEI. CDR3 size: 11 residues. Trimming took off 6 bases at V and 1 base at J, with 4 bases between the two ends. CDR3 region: CASRPSYEQYF. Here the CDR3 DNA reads TGTGCCAGCAGGCCATCCTACGAGCAGTACTTC. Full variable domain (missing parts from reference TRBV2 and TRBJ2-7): EPEVTQTPSHQVTQMGQEVILRCVPISNHLYFYWYRQILGQKVEFLVSFYNNEISEKSEIFDDQFSVERPDGSNFTLKIRSTKLEDSAMYFCASRPSYEQYFGPGTRLTVT.

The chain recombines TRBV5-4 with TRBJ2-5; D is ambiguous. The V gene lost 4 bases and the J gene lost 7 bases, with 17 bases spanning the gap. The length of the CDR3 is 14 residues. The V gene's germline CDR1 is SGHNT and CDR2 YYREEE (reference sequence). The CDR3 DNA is TGTGCCAGCAGCAAGAGTACAGAGATTGGGACCCAGTACTTC. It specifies CASSKSTEIGTQYF.

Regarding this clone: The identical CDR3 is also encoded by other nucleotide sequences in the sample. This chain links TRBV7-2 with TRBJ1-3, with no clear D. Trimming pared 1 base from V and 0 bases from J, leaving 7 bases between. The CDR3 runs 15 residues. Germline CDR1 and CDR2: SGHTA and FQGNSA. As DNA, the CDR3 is TGTGCCAGCAGCTTAGGCCCCAGCTCTGGAAACACCATATATTTT. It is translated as CASSLGPSSGNTIYF. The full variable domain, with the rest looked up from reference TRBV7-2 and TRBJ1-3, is GAGVSQSPSNKVTEKGKDVELRCDPISGHTALYWYRQSLGQGLEFLIYFQGNSAPDKSGLPSDRFSAERTGGSVSTLTIQRTQQEDSAVYLCASSLGPSSGNTIYFGEGSWLTVV.

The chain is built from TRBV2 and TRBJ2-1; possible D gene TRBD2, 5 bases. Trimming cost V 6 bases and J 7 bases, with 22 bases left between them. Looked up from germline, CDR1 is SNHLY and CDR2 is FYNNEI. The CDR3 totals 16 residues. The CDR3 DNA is TGTGCCAGCAGATCCCGCCCCACTAGAGAACTTAATGAGCAGTTCTTC. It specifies CASRSRPTRELNEQFF.

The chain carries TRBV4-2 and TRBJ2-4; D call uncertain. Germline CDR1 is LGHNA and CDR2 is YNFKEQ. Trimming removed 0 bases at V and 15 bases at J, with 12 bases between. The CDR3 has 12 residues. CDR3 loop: CASSQETYPRYF. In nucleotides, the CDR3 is TGTGCCAGCAGCCAAGAAACCTACCCACGGTACTTC.

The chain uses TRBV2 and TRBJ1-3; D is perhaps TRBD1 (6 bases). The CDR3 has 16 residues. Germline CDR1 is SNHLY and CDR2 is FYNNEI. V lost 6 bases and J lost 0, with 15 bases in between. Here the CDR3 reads CASRRQGPHSGNTIYF. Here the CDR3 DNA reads TGTGCCAGCAGACGGCAGGGGCCCCACTCTGGAAACACCATATATTTT.

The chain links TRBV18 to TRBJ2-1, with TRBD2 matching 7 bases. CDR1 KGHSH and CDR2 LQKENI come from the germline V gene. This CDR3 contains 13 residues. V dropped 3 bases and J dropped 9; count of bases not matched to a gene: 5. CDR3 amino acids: CASSPRGVGEQFF. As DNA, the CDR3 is TGTGCCAGCTCACCCCGGGGGGTTGGTGAGCAGTTCTTC.

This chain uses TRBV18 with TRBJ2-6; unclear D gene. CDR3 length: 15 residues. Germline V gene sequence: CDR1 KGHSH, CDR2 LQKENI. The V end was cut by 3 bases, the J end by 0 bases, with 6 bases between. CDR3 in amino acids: CASSPTSSGANVLTF. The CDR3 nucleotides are TGTGCCAGCTCACCGACCAGCTCTGGGGCCAACGTCCTGACTTTC.

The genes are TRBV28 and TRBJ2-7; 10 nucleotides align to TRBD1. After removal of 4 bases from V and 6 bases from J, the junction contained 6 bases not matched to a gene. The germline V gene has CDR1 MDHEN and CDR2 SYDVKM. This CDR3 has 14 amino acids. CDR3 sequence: CASSSWTGGREQYF. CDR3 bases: TGTGCCAGCAGTTCCTGGACAGGGGGGCGCGAGCAGTACTTC.

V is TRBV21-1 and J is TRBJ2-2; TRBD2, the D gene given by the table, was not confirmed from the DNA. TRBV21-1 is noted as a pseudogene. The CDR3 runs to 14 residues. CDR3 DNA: TGTGCCAGCAGCACACCACTAGGTCCCGGGGAGCTGTTTTTT. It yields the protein CASSTPLGPGELFF.

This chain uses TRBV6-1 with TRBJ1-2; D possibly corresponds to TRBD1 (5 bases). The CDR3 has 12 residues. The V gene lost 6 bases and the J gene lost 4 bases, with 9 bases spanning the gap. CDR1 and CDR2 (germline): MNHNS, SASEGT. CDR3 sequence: CASSDSLYGYTF. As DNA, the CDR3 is TGTGCCAGCAGCGACAGTCTCTATGGCTACACCTTC.

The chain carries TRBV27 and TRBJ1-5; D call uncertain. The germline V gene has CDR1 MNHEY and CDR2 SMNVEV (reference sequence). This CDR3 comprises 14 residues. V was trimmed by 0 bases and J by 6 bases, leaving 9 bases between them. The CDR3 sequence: CASSLSSDVQPQHF. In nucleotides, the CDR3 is TGTGCCAGCAGTTTATCTTCGGACGTTCAGCCCCAGCATTTT.

CDR3 region: CASSLESRGGYEQYF. The CDR3 region has the DNA TGTGCCAGCAGCTTAGAGAGTAGAGGGGGCTACGAGCAGTACTTC. This sequence joins TRBV7-9 and TRBJ2-7; maybe TRBD1 (6 bases). V lost 1 base to trimming and J lost 3 bases, with 13 bases between them. The CDR3 is made up of 15 amino acids. Germline V gene sequence: CDR1 SEHNR, CDR2 FQNEAQ (reference sequence).

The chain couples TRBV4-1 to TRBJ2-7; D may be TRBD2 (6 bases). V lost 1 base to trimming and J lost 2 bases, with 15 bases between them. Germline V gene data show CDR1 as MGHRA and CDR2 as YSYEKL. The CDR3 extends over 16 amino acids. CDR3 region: CASSQGFPSATYEQYF. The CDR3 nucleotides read TGCGCCAGCAGCCAAGGCTTCCCTAGCGCGACCTACGAGCAGTACTTC.

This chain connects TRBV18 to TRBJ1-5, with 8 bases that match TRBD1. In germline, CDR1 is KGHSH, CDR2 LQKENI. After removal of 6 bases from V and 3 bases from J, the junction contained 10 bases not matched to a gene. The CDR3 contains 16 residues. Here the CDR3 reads CASSPTDRADNQPQHF. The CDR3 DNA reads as TGTGCCAGCTCCCCAACGGACAGGGCGGACAATCAGCCCCAGCATTTT. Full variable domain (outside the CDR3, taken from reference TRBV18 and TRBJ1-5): NAGVMQNPRHLVRRRGQEARLRCSPMKGHSHVYWYRQLPEEGLKFMVYLQKENIIDESGMPKERFSAEFPKEGPSILRIQQVVRGDSAAYFCASSPTDRADNQPQHFGDGTRLSIL.

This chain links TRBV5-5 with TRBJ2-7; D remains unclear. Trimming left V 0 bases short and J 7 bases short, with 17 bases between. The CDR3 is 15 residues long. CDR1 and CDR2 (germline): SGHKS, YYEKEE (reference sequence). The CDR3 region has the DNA TGTGCCAGCAGCTTGGGTCCAGGAGCCCTGAGGGAGCAGTACTTC. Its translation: CASSLGPGALREQYF.

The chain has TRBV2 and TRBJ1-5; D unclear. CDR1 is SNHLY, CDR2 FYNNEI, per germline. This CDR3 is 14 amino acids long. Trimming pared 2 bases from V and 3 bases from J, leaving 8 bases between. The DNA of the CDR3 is TGTGCCAGCAGTGAAAGAGGGAACAATCAGCCCCAGCATTTT. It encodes CASSERGNNQPQHF. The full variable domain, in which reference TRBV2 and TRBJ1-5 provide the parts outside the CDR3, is EPEVTQTPSHQVTQMGQEVILRCVPISNHLYFYWYRQILGQKVEFLVSFYNNEISEKSEIFDDQFSVERPDGSNFTLKIRSTKLEDSAMYFCASSERGNNQPQHFGDGTRLSIL.

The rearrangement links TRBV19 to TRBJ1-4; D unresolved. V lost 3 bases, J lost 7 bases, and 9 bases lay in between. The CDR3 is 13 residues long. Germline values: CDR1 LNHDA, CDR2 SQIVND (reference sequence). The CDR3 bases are TGTGCCAGTAGTATTATAGGACGTGAAAAACTGTTTTTT. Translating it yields CASSIIGREKLFF.

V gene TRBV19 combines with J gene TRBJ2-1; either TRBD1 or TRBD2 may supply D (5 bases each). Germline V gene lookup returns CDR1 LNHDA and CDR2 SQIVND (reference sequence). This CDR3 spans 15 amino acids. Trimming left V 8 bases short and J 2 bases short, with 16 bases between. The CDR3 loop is CASLGVRGTYNEQFF. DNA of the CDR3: TGTGCCAGTCTGGGGGTTAGGGGTACCTACAATGAGCAGTTCTTC.

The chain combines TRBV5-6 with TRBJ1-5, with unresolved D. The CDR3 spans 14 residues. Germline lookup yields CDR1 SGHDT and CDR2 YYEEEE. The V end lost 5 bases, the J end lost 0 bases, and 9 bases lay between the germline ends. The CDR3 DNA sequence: TGTGCCAGCAGTTCGGCGCATAGCAATCAGCCCCAGCATTTT. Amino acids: CASSSAHSNQPQHF.

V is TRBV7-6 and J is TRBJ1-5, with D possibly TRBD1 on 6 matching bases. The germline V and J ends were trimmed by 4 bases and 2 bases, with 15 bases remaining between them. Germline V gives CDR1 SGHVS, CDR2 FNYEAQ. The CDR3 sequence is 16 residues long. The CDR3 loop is CASSSLPQGGNQPQHF. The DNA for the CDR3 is TGTGCCAGCAGCTCCCTCCCACAGGGAGGCAATCAGCCCCAGCATTTT.

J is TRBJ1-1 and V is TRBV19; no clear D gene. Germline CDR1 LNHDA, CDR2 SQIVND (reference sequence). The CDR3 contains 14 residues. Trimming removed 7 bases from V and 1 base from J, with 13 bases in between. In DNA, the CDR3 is TGTGCCAGTACCTCATCCGGCTGGAACACTGAAGCTTTCTTT. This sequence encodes CASTSSGWNTEAFF.

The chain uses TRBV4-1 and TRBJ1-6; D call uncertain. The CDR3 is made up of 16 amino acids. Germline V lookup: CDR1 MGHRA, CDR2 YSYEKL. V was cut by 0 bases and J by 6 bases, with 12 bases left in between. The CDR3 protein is CASSQDTRVPNSPLHF. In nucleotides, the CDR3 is TGCGCCAGCAGCCAAGATACGAGGGTCCCTAATTCACCCCTCCACTTT.

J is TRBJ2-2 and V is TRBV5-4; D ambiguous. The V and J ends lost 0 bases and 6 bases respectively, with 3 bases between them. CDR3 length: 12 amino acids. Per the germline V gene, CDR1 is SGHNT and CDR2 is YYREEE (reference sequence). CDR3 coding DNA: TGTGCCAGCAGCTTGGAATCCGGGGAGCTGTTTTTT. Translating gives CASSLESGELFF.

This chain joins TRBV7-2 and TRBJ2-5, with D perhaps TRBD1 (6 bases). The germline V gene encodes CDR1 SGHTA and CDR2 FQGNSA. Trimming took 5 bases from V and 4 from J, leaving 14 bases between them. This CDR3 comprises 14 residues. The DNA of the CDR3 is TGTGCCAGCAGCCCACAAACAGGGACAGAGACCCAGTACTTC. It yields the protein CASSPQTGTETQYF.

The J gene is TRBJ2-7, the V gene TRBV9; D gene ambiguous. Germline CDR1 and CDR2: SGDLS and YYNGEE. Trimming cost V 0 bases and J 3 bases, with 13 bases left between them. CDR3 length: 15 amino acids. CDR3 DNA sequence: TGTGCCAGCAGCGTAGGGCCGGGCGAAAACTACGAGCAGTACTTC. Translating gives CASSVGPGENYEQYF.